The T cell receptor beta chain described here comes from a study of T cell responses to AZD1222 COVID-19 vaccine. Study results and limitations: At 160-218 and 743-854, vaccine-associated CD4 TCRs were dominant, and they spanned spike.

Second doses at about 4 or about 12 weeks were pooled. This CDR3 spans 14 amino acids. Trimming pared 1 base from V and 8 bases from J, leaving 14 bases between. In germline, CDR1 is KGHSH, CDR2 LQKENI. This clone occurred once. Its specificity is not known. Here immunoSEQ multiplex PCR was the method, and the copy in TCRdb shows in-frame clones only, minus some. The data contain about 160,000 clones, 85% to 95% of them singletons. This sequence joins TRBV18 and TRBJ1-2; D may be TRBD1 (5 bases). The TCR comes from an adult who received the AZD1222 COVID-19 vaccine. The input for sequencing was peripheral blood, taken 28 days after the second AZD1222 dose. CDR3 in amino acids: CASSPRDQTGGYTF. CDR3 nucleotide sequence: TGTGCCAGCTCACCACGGGACCAAACTGGAGGCTACACCTTC. The whole variable domain, filled in from reference TRBV18 and TRBJ1-2, reads NAGVMQNPRHLVRRRGQEARLRCSPMKGHSHVYWYRQLPEEGLKFMVYLQKENIIDESGMPKERFSAEFPKEGPSILRIQQVVRGDSAAYFCASSPRDQTGGYTFGSGTRLTVV.